Presented here are 32 T cell receptor beta chains from one specimen sequenced in a study of CD4 T cells in relation to SARS-CoV-2 and coronaviruses. CD4+ T cells from unexposed donors were obtained before the COVID-19 pandemic (2011-2018). The repertoire was sequenced with immunoSEQ multiplex PCR; TCRdb's copy has only in-frame clones and lacks some. The sample has about 59,000 clones, 86% seen once; the top ten hold 1.1% to 1.5%. The sequenced sample was memory CD4+ T cells from PBMCs. Receptors originate from a human donor in good health.

The V gene is TRBV7-6, the J gene TRBJ1-2, with TRBD1 as a possible D gene (6 bases). Looked up from germline, CDR1 is SGHVS and CDR2 is FNYEAQ. CDR3 size: 15 residues. The V end lost 5 bases, the J end lost 8 bases, and 21 bases lay between the germline ends. Here the CDR3 DNA reads TGTGCCAGCAGCCCACAGGGCCGGGGATTGGGGGGCTACACCTTC. Residues: CASSPQGRGLGGYTF. Combining the CDR3 with reference TRBV7-6 and TRBJ1-2 gives the whole variable domain GAGVSQSPRYKVTKRGQDVALRCDPISGHVSLYWYRQALGQGPEFLTYFNYEAQQDKSGLPNDRFSAERPEGSISTLTIQRTEQRDSAMYRCASSPQGRGLGGYTFGSGTRLTVV.

The V gene is TRBV5-1, the J gene TRBJ2-1; possible D gene TRBD2, 6 bases. There are 14 residues in the CDR3. The V gene lost 4 bases and the J gene lost 4 bases, with 12 bases spanning the gap. Germline loops: CDR1 SGHRS, CDR2 YFSETQ. The CDR3 DNA sequence: TGCGCCAGCAGCCCCGGGGGAGCATACAATGAGCAGTTCTTC. Residues: CASSPGGAYNEQFF.

V is TRBV19 and J is TRBJ1-5, with 8 bases lining up with TRBD1. The germline V gene has CDR1 LNHDA and CDR2 SQIVND (reference sequence). J lost 2 bases, V lost 3 bases, and 9 bases had no gene match. The CDR3 is made up of 17 amino acids. The CDR3 nucleotides read TGTGCCAGTAGTATTGTTGGACAGGGAGAGGGCAATCAGCCCCAGCATTTT. Its protein product is CASSIVGQGEGNQPQHF.

CDR3 in amino acids: CASSLEPKSSYNEQFF. CDR3 bases: TGTGCCAGCAGCTTAGAACCGAAGAGCTCCTACAATGAGCAGTTCTTC. The chain links TRBV11-2 to TRBJ2-1; the D is unclear. The CDR3 totals 16 residues. Trimming stripped 0 bases from V and 0 bases from J, with 9 bases between. CDR1 SGHAT and CDR2 FQNNGV come from the germline V gene. The whole variable domain, filled in from reference TRBV11-2 and TRBJ2-1, reads EAGVAQSPRYKIIEKRQSVAFWCNPISGHATLYWYQQILGQGPKLLIQFQNNGVVDDSQLPKDRFSAERLKGVDSTLKIQPAKLEDSAVYLCASSLEPKSSYNEQFFGPGTRLTVL.

This chain joins TRBV18 and TRBJ2-2; 13 bases fit TRBD2. V shed 3 bases, J shed 6 bases, and the junction held 10 bases outside the gene matches. Germline V gene sequence: CDR1 KGHSH, CDR2 LQKENI. The CDR3 covers 18 residues. The CDR3 DNA sequence: TGTGCCAGCTCACCCACTAGCGGGAGGGCCGCCGGCGCCGGGGAGCTGTTTTTT. Protein sequence: CASSPTSGRAAGAGELFF.

The chain uses TRBV9 and TRBJ1-3; 8 bases match TRBD1. The V gene end was trimmed by 4 bases and the J gene end by 2 bases; junction bases not matched to a gene: 5. The CDR3 length is 15 residues. CDR1 and CDR2 from the germline V gene are SGDLS and YYNGEE. CDR3 region: CASSFGQGPGNTIYF. The CDR3 region has the DNA TGTGCCAGCAGCTTCGGACAGGGACCTGGAAACACCATATATTTT.

There are a few counts of this clone. This chain joins TRBV27 and TRBJ1-1; 8 nucleotides align to TRBD1. V trimming: 6 bases; J trimming: 1 base; junction bases outside the gene matches: 4. CDR3 length equals 14 residues. CDR1 and CDR2 (germline): MNHEY, SMNVEV (reference sequence). In DNA form, the CDR3 reads TGTGCCAGCAGGAGGGACAGGCAGAACACTGAAGCTTTCTTT. Its protein product is CASRRDRQNTEAFF.

J is TRBJ2-3 and V is TRBV30; 12 nucleotides match TRBD2. V dropped 3 bases and J dropped 0; count of bases not matched to a gene: 13. The CDR3 has 19 residues. Per germline, CDR1 GTSNPN and CDR2 SVGIG (reference sequence). CDR3: CAWSRGGLAGGTSTDTQYF. Here the CDR3 DNA reads TGTGCCTGGAGCCGAGGGGGGCTAGCGGGAGGGACTAGCACAGATACGCAGTATTTT.

CDR3 bases: TGTGCCAGCAGGGGGACAGCTGGTGGCTACACCTTC. This codes for CASRGTAGGYTF. This chain connects TRBV28 to TRBJ1-2, with 7 nucleotides matching TRBD1. CDR3 length: 12 amino acids. Germline CDR1 and CDR2: MDHEN and SYDVKM. The V and J ends lost 6 bases and 7 bases, in that order; junction bases with no gene match: 5.

The chain joins TRBV6-2 or TRBV6-3 to TRBJ2-5; 11 nucleotides line up with TRBD2. The CDR3 consists of 18 residues. Germline assignment: CDR1 MNHEY and CDR2 SVGEGT. The ends lost 3 bases at V and 4 bases at J; junction bases unmatched: 13. CDR3 DNA sequence: TGTGCCAGCAGTTATGCGGGCCGTACTAGCGGGAGAGCAGAGACCCAGTACTTC. Protein: CASSYAGRTSGRAETQYF.

The CDR3 nucleotides read TGTGCCAGCAGTTTACCGGGTGATACGCAGTATTTT. This gives the protein CASSLPGDTQYF. This sequence joins TRBV27 and TRBJ2-3; D gene unclear. Germline CDR1 MNHEY, CDR2 SMNVEV (reference sequence). With 2 bases removed from V and 6 bases from J, the gap between germline ends came to 6 bases. This CDR3 spans 12 amino acids.

In DNA, the CDR3 is TGTGCCAGCAGTCCGCTCGACAGAGGGCCGGGAGAGACCCAGTACTTC. Its translation is CASSPLDRGPGETQYF. The V and J genes are TRBV28 and TRBJ2-5; D possibly matches TRBD1 or TRBD2 (5 bases each). The germline V gene encodes CDR1 MDHEN and CDR2 SYDVKM. This CDR3 comprises 16 residues. Deletions cut 5 bases from V and 4 bases from J, with 20 bases between.

This clone was detected only a few times. The chain joins TRBV5-4 to TRBJ2-3; D unclear. Germline CDR1 is SGHNT and CDR2 is YYREEE (reference sequence). CDR3 length equals 14 residues. Trimming took 2 bases from V and 5 from J, leaving 12 bases between them. DNA of the CDR3: TGTGCCAGCAGCTTCGGAGCGATTGGAGATACGCAGTATTTT. This codes for CASSFGAIGDTQYF. Variable domain in full (rest from reference TRBV5-4 and TRBJ2-3): ETGVTQSPTHLIKTRGQQVTLRCSSQSGHNTVSWYQQALGQGPQFIFQYYREEENGRGNFPPRFSGLQFPNYSSELNVNALELDDSALYLCASSFGAIGDTQYFGPGTRLTVL.

The V call is TRBV6-5, the J call TRBJ2-2; TRBD1 or TRBD2 may be the D gene (5 bases each). Germline V gives CDR1 MNHEY, CDR2 SVGAGI. The V end was cut by 6 bases, the J end by 6 bases, with 14 bases between. This CDR3 has 14 amino acids. CDR3 loop: CASRRGEVAGELFF. CDR3 DNA: TGTGCCAGCAGGAGGGGTGAGGTGGCCGGGGAGCTGTTTTTT.

This chain uses TRBV19 with TRBJ2-1; 11 bases agree with TRBD2. Germline values: CDR1 LNHDA, CDR2 SQIVND (reference sequence). This CDR3 has 15 residues. V lost 5 bases to trimming and J lost 5 bases; unmatched junction nucleotides: 5. CDR3: CASSVSGRGNNEQFF. Here the CDR3 DNA reads TGTGCCAGTAGTGTTAGCGGGAGGGGAAACAATGAGCAGTTCTTC.

The V call is TRBV9, the J call TRBJ2-3; D might be TRBD2 (7 bases). The CDR3 is made up of 14 amino acids. The V gene's germline CDR1 is SGDLS and CDR2 YYNGEE. V lost 4 bases and J lost 6, with 15 bases in between. CDR3: CASSPRGRGDTQYF. DNA for the CDR3: TGTGCCAGCAGCCCGCGGGGGAGGGGGGATACGCAGTATTTT.

This chain joins TRBV24-1 and TRBJ2-1; D tentatively reads TRBD1 or TRBD2 (6 bases each). CDR1 is KGHDR and CDR2 is SFDVKD in the germline V gene. V dropped 5 bases and J dropped 1 base, with 11 bases sitting between them. The CDR3 is 15 amino acids. The CDR3 nucleotides are TGTGCCACCAGTGGGGGGGCCAGTTCCTACAATGAGCAGTTCTTC. This encodes CATSGGASSYNEQFF.

V gene TRBV3-1 (or the pseudogene TRBV3-2) combines with J gene TRBJ1-3; D unclear. CDR1 is LGHDT, CDR2 YNNKEL, per germline (reference sequence). Trimming pared 1 base from V and 3 bases from J, leaving 7 bases between. This CDR3 has 14 residues. For the CDR3, the DNA is TGTGCCAGCAGCCAAGCACGAGATGGAAACACCATATATTTT. It specifies CASSQARDGNTIYF.

V usage is TRBV30 and J usage is TRBJ2-1, with 12 bases that match TRBD2. J gave up 10 bases and V 2 bases, and 9 bases lay outside the gene matches. Germline lookup yields CDR1 GTSNPN and CDR2 SVGIG (reference sequence). This CDR3 has 15 amino acids. The CDR3 here is CAWSRLAGVSGEQFF. The CDR3 nucleotides read TGTGCCTGGAGTCGACTAGCGGGAGTTTCAGGCGAGCAGTTCTTC.

This chain links TRBV2 with TRBJ1-2, with 7 bases matching TRBD1. Trimming removed 7 bases from V and 7 bases from J; junction bases left unmatched: 6. Germline V gene lookup returns CDR1 SNHLY and CDR2 FYNNEI. The CDR3 extends over 12 amino acids. The CDR3 bases are TGTGCCAGCAACAGGGGCTCGGGTGGCTACACCTTC. This encodes CASNRGSGGYTF.

This sequence joins TRBV7-9 and TRBJ2-2; 9 bases align to TRBD1. Trimming at V came to 2 bases and at J to 2 bases, leaving 3 bases not matched to a gene. Germline CDR1 reads SEHNR; CDR2 reads FQNEAQ (reference sequence). This CDR3 is built from 16 residues. The CDR3 region has the DNA TGTGCCAGCAGCTTATTGGGACAGGGCAACACCGGGGAGCTGTTTTTT. Translating it yields CASSLLGQGNTGELFF.

This chain links TRBV15 with TRBJ1-2; TRBD1 agrees at 12 bases. From germline, CDR1 is LNHNV and CDR2 YYDKDF (reference sequence). This CDR3 has 18 residues. Trimming cost V 1 base and J 2 bases; bases outside gene matches: 8. In DNA, the CDR3 is TGTGCCACCAGCAGAGGGGACAGGGGGCCTTCTCAAAACTATGGCTACACCTTC. Translation: CATSRGDRGPSQNYGYTF.

The chain joins TRBV7-9 to TRBJ1-1, with D uncertain. The V and J ends lost 5 bases and 8 bases respectively, with 15 bases between them. Germline V gives CDR1 SEHNR, CDR2 FQNEAQ (reference sequence). The CDR3 length is 13 residues. The CDR3 nucleotides are TGTGCCAGCAGCCCGGATCACGCCCGGGAAGCTTTCTTT. It translates to CASSPDHAREAFF. The full variable domain, in which reference TRBV7-9 and TRBJ1-1 provide the parts outside the CDR3, is DTGVSQNPRHKITKRGQNVTFRCDPISEHNRLYWYRQTLGQGPEFLTYFQNEAQLEKSRLLSDRFSAERPKGSFSTLEIQRTEQGDSAMYLCASSPDHAREAFFGQGTRLTVV.

This chain joins TRBV6-5 and TRBJ2-7, with TRBD1 identical over 11 bases. The CDR3 length is 15 residues. Germline loops: CDR1 MNHEY, CDR2 SVGAGI. Trimming took 4 bases from V and 4 from J; bases not matched to a gene: 6. In DNA, the CDR3 is TGTGCCAGCAGTTCCGGCGGGACAGGGGGTTACGAGCAGTACTTC. This codes for CASSSGGTGGYEQYF.

The rearrangement links TRBV4-1 to TRBJ2-5; TRBD1 agrees at 12 bases. Per germline, CDR1 MGHRA and CDR2 YSYEKL. This CDR3 is built from 15 residues. The trim removed 1 base at V and 5 bases at J, leaving 2 bases unmatched. The CDR3 sequence: CASSQVGQGAETQYF. DNA of the CDR3: TGCGCCAGCAGCCAAGTGGGACAGGGGGCCGAGACCCAGTACTTC.

V usage is TRBV5-4 and J usage is TRBJ2-7; a possible D gene is TRBD2 (6 bases). Trimming left V 4 bases short and J 4 bases short, with 30 bases between. This CDR3 comprises 19 residues. Germline-derived CDR1 and CDR2 are SGHNT and YYREEE (reference sequence). The CDR3 nucleotides are TGTGCCAGCAGCCCGCGGGGCAGGGTAGGGGACGGGGGATATTACGAGCAGTACTTC. It yields the protein CASSPRGRVGDGGYYEQYF. Looking up the rest from reference TRBV5-4 and TRBJ2-7 gives the full variable domain: ETGVTQSPTHLIKTRGQQVTLRCSSQSGHNTVSWYQQALGQGPQFIFQYYREEENGRGNFPPRFSGLQFPNYSSELNVNALELDDSALYLCASSPRGRVGDGGYYEQYFGPGTRLTVT.

The chain couples TRBV3-1 (or the pseudogene TRBV3-2) to TRBJ1-3, with a possible D match to TRBD1 (6 bases). Germline V gives CDR1 LGHDT, CDR2 YNNKEL (reference sequence). The CDR3 loop spans 14 amino acids. V was cut by 6 bases and J by 4 bases, with 13 bases left in between. The CDR3 region is CASRGGGAGNTIYF. CDR3 in DNA: TGTGCCAGCAGAGGCGGGGGGGCCGGAAACACCATATATTTT.

The chain combines TRBV5-1 with TRBJ2-1; TRBD2 matches 10 bases. The V gene's germline CDR1 is SGHRS and CDR2 YFSETQ. CDR3 length equals 14 residues. V was clipped by 4 bases and J by 6 bases; unmatched bases: 4. CDR3 protein: CASSPGLASNEQFF. CDR3 in DNA: TGCGCCAGCAGCCCGGGACTAGCGTCCAATGAGCAGTTCTTC.

The V gene is TRBV5-5, the J gene TRBJ2-3, with a tentative D call TRBD2 (5 bases). V gave up 0 bases and J gave up 2 bases, with 7 bases separating them. Germline V lookup: CDR1 SGHKS, CDR2 YYEKEE (reference sequence). The length of the CDR3 is 14 residues. The CDR3 is CASSLDLATDTQYF. In DNA, the CDR3 is TGTGCCAGCAGCTTGGATCTAGCCACAGATACGCAGTATTTT.

The chain carries TRBV5-4 and TRBJ1-1, with D unclear. V lost 4 bases and J 0 bases, leaving 4 bases between the germline ends. The CDR3 totals 12 residues. Germline-derived CDR1 and CDR2 are SGHNT and YYREEE (reference sequence). CDR3 region: CASSTMNTEAFF. CDR3 nucleotide sequence: TGTGCCAGCAGCACGATGAACACTGAAGCTTTCTTT.

J is TRBJ2-7 and V is TRBV30; the match to TRBD1 covers 9 bases. Trimming removed 2 bases from V and 6 bases from J; junction bases left unmatched: 8. The CDR3 sequence is 14 residues long. Germline values: CDR1 GTSNPN, CDR2 SVGIG (reference sequence). In nucleotides, the CDR3 is TGTGCCTGGAGTCGAGACAGGGGGATCGGCGAGCAGTACTTC. Translated: CAWSRDRGIGEQYF. The variable domain in full, with the rest retrieved from reference TRBV30 and TRBJ2-7, is SQTIHQWPATLVQPVGSPLSLECTVEGTSNPNLYWYRQAAGRGLQLLFYSVGIGQISSEVPQNLSASRPQDRQFILSSKKLLLSDSGFYLCAWSRDRGIGEQYFGPGTRLTVT.

CDR3 sequence reads: CASSHQSGRRTDTQYF. For the CDR3, the DNA is TGTGCCAGCAGCCACCAAAGCGGGAGGCGCACAGATACGCAGTATTTT. The chain links TRBV3-1 (or the pseudogene TRBV3-2) to TRBJ2-3, with 9 positions matching TRBD2. Germline V gives CDR1 LGHDT, CDR2 YNNKEL (reference sequence). This CDR3 spans 16 amino acids. V dropped 3 bases and J dropped 1; count of bases not matched to a gene: 5.